This T cell receptor beta chain comes out of a study of T cell changes during pregnancy in multiple sclerosis. CDR3 length equals 14 residues. The J segment lost 4 bases and the V segment lost 5 bases, leaving 7 bases of the junction unmatched. Germline CDR1 is MNHEY and CDR2 is SVGAGI. Some clones are missing from TCRdb's copy, which holds only in-frame ones; the method was immunoSEQ multiplex PCR. The data contain roughly 38,000 clones, about 88% of them singletons. J is TRBJ1-2 and V is TRBV6-5; the match to TRBD1 covers 7 bases. The sequence was collected from a female donor with multiple sclerosis, enrolled in a pregnancy study. The sample here was CD4+ T cells from peripheral blood mononuclear cells, taken before pregnancy. CDR3 residues: CASSARDRTYGYTF. As DNA, the CDR3 is TGTGCCAGCAGTGCCCGGGACAGAACCTATGGCTACACCTTC.